The source of this T cell receptor (beta chain) is a study of blood T cell repertoires in COVID-19. Profiling relied on immunoSEQ multiplex PCR, and the TCRdb table lists in-frame clones only, not all of them. The sample records approximately 150,000 clones, 65% to 80% being singletons. The length of the CDR3 is 15 residues. The V end lost 3 bases, the J end lost 12 bases, and 20 bases lay between the germline ends. Germline-derived CDR1 and CDR2 are SNHLY and FYNNEI. The receptor comes from a middle-aged man with acute or convalescent COVID-19. The chain employs TRBV2 and TRBJ1-4; TRBD1 might be the D (6 bases). The specimen sequenced was peripheral blood. The CDR3 reads CASSDPGTRLGELFF. Written as DNA, the CDR3 is TGTGCCAGCAGTGACCCCGGGACAAGGCTAGGCGAACTGTTTTTT.